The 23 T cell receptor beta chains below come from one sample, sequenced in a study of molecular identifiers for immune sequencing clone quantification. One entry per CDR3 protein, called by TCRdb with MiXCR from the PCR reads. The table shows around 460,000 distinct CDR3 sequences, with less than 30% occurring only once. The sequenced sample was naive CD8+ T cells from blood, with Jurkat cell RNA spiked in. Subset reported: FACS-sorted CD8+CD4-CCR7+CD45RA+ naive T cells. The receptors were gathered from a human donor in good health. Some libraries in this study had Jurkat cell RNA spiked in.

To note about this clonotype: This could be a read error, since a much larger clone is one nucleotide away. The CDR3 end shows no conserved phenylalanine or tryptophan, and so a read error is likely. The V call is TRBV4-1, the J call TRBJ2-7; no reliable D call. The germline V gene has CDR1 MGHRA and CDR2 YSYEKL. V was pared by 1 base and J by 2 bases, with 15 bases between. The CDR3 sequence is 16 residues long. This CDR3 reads CASSQGPAPGTYEQYL. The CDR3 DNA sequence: TGCGCCAGCAGCCAAGGTCCGGCCCCAGGTACCTACGAGCAGTACTTG.

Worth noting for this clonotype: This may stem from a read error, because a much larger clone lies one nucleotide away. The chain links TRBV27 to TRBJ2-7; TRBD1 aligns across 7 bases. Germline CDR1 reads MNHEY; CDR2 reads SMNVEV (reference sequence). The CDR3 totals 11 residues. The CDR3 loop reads CASSDRDEQHF. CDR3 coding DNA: TGTGCCAGCAGTGACAGGGACGAGCAGCACTTC.

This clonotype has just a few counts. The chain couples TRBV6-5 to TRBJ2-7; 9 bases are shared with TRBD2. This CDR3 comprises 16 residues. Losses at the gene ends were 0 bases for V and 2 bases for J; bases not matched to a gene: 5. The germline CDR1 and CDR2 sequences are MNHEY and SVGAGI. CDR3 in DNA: TGTGCCAGCAGTTACTCTGGGACTAGCCGCACCTACGAGCAGTACTTC. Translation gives CASSYSGTSRTYEQYF.

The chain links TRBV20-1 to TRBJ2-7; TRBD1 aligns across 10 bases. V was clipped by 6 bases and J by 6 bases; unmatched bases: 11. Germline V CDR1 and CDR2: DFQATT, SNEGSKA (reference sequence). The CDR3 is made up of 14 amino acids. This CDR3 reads CSAPGTGEFSEQYF. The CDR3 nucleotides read TGCAGTGCGCCGGGGACAGGGGAGTTTTCCGAGCAGTACTTC.

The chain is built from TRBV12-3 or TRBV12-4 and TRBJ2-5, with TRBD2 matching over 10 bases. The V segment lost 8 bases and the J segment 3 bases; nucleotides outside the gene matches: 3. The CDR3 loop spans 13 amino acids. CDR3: CASGLAGEETQYF. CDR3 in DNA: TGTGCCAGCGGCCTAGCGGGGGAAGAGACCCAGTACTTC.

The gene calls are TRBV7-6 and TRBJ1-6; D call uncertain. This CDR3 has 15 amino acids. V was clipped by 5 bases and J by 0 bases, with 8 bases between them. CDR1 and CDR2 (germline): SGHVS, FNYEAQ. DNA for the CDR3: TGTGCCAGCAGCCAGATGCGCTCCTATAATTCACCCCTCCACTTT. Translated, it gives CASSQMRSYNSPLHF.

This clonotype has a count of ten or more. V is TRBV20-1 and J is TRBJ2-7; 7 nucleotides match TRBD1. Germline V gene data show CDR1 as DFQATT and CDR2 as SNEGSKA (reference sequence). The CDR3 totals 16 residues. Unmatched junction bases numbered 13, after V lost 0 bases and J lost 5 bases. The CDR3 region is CSARDVETGWRNEQYF. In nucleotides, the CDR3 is TGCAGTGCTAGAGATGTGGAGACAGGGTGGAGAAACGAGCAGTACTTC.

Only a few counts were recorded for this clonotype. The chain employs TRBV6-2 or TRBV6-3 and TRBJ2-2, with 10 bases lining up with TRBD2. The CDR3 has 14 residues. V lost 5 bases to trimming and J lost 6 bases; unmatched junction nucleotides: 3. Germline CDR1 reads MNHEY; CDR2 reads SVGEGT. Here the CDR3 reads CASSPSGRAGELFF. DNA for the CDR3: TGTGCCAGCAGTCCAAGCGGGAGGGCCGGGGAGCTGTTTTTT.

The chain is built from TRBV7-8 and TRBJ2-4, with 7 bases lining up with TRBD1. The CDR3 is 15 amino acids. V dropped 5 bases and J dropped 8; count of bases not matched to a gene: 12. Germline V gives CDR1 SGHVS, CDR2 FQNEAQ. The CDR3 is CASSTHRGRVDIQYF. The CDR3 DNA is TGTGCCAGCAGCACGCACAGGGGAAGGGTGGACATTCAGTACTTC.

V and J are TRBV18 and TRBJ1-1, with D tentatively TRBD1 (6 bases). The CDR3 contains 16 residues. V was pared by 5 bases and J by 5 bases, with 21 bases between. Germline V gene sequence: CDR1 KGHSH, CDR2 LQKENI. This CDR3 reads CASSSLTGGKGTEAFF. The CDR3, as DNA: TGTGCCAGCTCATCCTTGACAGGCGGAAAGGGGACTGAAGCTTTCTTT.

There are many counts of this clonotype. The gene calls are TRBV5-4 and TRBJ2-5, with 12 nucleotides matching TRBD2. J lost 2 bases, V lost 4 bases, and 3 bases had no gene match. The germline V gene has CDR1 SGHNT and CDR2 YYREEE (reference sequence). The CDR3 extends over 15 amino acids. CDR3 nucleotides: TGTGCCAGCAGCCCTAGCGGGGGGGCACAAGAGACCCAGTACTTC. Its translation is CASSPSGGAQETQYF.

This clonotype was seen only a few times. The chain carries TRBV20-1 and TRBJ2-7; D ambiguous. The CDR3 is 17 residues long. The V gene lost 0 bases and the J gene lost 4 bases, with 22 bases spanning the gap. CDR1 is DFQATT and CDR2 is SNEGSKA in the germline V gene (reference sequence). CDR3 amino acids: CSARDRRAAAVGYEQYF. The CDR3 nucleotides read TGCAGTGCTAGAGATCGTAGGGCGGCCGCTGTCGGGTACGAGCAGTACTTC.

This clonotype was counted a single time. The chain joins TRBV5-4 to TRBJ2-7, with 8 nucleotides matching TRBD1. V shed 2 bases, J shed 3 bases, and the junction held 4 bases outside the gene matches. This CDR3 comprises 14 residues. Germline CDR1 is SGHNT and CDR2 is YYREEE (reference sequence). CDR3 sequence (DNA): TGTGCCAGCAGCTTACGGACAGGGTTCTACGAGCAGTACTTC. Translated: CASSLRTGFYEQYF.

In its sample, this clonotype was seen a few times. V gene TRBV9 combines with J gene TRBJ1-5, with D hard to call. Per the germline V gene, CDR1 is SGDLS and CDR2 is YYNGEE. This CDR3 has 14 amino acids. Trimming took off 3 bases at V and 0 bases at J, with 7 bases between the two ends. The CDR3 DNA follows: TGTGCCAGCAGCGATGCGTATAGCAATCAGCCCCAGCATTTT. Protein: CASSDAYSNQPQHF.

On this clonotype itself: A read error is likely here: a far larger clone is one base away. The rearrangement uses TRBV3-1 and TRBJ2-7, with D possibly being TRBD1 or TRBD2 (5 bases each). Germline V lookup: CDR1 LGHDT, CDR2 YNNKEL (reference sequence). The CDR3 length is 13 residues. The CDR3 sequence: CAGSPGRTYEQYF. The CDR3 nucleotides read TGTGCCGGCAGCCCGGGACGGACCTACGAGCAGTACTTC.

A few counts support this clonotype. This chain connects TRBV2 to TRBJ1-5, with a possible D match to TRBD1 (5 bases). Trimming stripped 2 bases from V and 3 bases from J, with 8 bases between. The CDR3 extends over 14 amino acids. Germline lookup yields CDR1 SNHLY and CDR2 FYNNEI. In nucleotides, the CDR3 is TGTGCCAGCAGTGAACTACAGGACAATCAGCCCCAGCATTTT. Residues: CASSELQDNQPQHF.

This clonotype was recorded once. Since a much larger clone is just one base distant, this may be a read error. CDR3 in DNA: TGTGCCAGCAGCGAAGGGGACGGAGGAAACCCTAATTCACCCCTCCACTTT. It translates to CASSEGDGGNPNSPLHF. This sequence joins TRBV9 and TRBJ1-6; D is possibly TRBD1 (5 bases). V gave up 3 bases and J gave up 6 bases, with 19 bases separating them. CDR3 size: 17 residues. From germline, CDR1 is SGDLS and CDR2 YYNGEE. The full variable domain, with the rest looked up from reference TRBV9 and TRBJ1-6, is DSGVTQTPKHLITATGQRVTLRCSPRSGDLSVYWYQQSLDQGLQFLIQYYNGEERAKGNILERFSAQQFPDLHSELNLSSLELGDSALYFCASSEGDGGNPNSPLHFGNGTRLTVT.

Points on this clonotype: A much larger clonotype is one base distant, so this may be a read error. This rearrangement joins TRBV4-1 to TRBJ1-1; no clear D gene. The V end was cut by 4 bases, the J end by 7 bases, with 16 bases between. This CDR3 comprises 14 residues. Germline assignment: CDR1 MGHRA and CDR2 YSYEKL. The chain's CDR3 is CASSRTAQAYEAFF. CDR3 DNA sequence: TGCGCCAGCAGCCGGACGGCCCAAGCCTATGAAGCTTTCTTT.

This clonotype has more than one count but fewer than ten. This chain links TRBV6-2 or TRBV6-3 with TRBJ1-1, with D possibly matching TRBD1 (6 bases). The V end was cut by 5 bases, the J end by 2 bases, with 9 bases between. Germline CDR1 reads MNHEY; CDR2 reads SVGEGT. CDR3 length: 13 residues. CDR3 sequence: CASSHRENTEAFF. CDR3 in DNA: TGTGCCAGCAGTCACAGGGAAAACACTGAAGCTTTCTTT.

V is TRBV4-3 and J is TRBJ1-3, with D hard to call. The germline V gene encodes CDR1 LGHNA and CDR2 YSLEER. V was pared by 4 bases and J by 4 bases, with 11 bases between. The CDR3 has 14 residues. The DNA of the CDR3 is TGCGCCAGCAGCCGAGGCCCAACAGGAAACACCATATATTTT. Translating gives CASSRGPTGNTIYF.

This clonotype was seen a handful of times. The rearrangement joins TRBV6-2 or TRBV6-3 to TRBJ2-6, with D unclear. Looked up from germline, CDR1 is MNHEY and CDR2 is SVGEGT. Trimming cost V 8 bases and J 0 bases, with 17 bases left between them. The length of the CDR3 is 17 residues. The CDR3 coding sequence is TGTGCCAGCGTAATGGGCCAAAAACTCTCTGGGGCCAACGTCCTGACTTTC. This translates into CASVMGQKLSGANVLTF.

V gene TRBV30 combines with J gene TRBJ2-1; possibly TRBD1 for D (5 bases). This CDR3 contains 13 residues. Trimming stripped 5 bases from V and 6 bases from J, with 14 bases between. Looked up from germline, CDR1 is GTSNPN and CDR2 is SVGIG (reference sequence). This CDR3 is CAWGAHQGNEQFF. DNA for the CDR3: TGTGCCTGGGGGGCCCATCAAGGCAATGAGCAGTTCTTC.

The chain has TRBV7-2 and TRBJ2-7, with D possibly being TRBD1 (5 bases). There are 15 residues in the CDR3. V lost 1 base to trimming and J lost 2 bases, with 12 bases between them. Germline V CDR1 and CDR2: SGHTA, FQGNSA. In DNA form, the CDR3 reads TGTGCCAGCAGCTTAGGTGGCAGGGTCGCCTACGAGCAGTACTTC. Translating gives CASSLGGRVAYEQYF.